This T cell receptor beta chain was retrieved from a study of CD8+CD57+ T cells in acquired aplastic anemia. Study-wide background: Sorted CD4+ and CD8+ cells yielded 3 to 3.5 ug of DNA on average. Whole-study results and caveats: Both patients and controls carried the same twenty-nine CD8+ CDR3 sequences. CD8+ Simpson's diversity in patients was not significantly different from that in controls.

A remark on this clonotype: What it recognizes is unknown.

Germline V gives CDR1 LGHNA, CDR2 YNFKEQ. There are 15 residues in the CDR3. V dropped 0 bases and J dropped 6 bases, with 14 bases sitting between them. Genomic DNA acted as the template from which TCR beta VDJ combination and CDR3 sequence profiling were carried out. TCRdb redid the calling of the reads with MiXCR, one entry per CDR3 protein. The repertoire holds more than 150,000 distinct CDR3 sequences, over 40% seen once, with 2.5% to 4% in the top ten. By flow cytometry, patients selected for sequencing had shown an expansion of CD8+CD57+ cells. The V and J genes are TRBV4-2 and TRBJ1-2; D remains ambiguous. The sequenced material came from sorted CD4+, CD8+, or CD8+CD57+ T cells (not recorded which) from PBMCs. The source of this sequence is a human donor with aplastic anemia. The CDR3 spells CASSQDRVPPDGYTF. The CDR3 DNA reads TGTGCCAGCAGCCAAGATCGGGTCCCTCCGGATGGCTACACCTTC.